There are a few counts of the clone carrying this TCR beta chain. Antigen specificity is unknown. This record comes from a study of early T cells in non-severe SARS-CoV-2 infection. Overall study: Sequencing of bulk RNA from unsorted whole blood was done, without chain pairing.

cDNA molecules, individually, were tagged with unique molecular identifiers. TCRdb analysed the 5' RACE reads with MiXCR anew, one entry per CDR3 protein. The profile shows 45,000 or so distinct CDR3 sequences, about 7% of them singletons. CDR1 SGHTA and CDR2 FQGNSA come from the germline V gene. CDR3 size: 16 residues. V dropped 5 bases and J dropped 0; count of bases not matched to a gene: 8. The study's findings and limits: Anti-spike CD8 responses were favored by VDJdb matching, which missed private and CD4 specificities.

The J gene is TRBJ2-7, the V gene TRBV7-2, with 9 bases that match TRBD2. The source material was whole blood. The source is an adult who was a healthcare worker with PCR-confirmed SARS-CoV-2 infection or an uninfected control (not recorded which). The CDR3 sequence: CASSRGRAHYSYEQYF. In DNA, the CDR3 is TGTGCCAGCAGCCGCGGGAGGGCTCACTACTCCTACGAGCAGTACTTC.